The 23 T cell receptor beta chains listed next were all sequenced from one sample in a study of beta chain features in type 1 diabetes. Expressed TCRB transcripts were sequenced because the entire RNA isolate underwent reverse transcription. Clones were sequenced by immunoSEQ multiplex PCR, and TCRdb holds only the in-frame ones, with some missing. This table holds over 200,000 clones, roughly a tenth found once. The antigens for these receptors are not known. Study-wide results and limits: Shortening of TCRB CDR3s, moderate but significant, appeared in all four CD4+ subsets of Type 1 diabetes patients.

Material for sequencing was naive CD4+ T cells from blood. These receptors were collected from a man aged 30-40 years with type 1 diabetes.

This clone was seen a handful of times. This chain joins TRBV18 and TRBJ2-4; D is perhaps TRBD1 (5 bases). V was clipped by 6 bases and J by 10 bases, with 10 bases between them. There are 11 residues in the CDR3. The germline CDR1 and CDR2 sequences are KGHSH and LQKENI. CDR3 protein: CASSGQDIQYF. DNA of the CDR3: TGTGCCAGCTCGGGGCAAGATATTCAGTACTTC.

V usage is TRBV7-3 and J usage is TRBJ2-2; 8 bases map to TRBD1. With 5 bases clipped from V and 4 bases from J, the junction kept 6 bases outside the gene matches. The CDR3 sequence is 15 residues long. Per germline, CDR1 SGHTA and CDR2 FQGTGA. CDR3 sequence reads: CASSRTGSPTGELFF. The CDR3, as DNA: TGTGCCAGCAGCCGGACAGGGTCCCCCACCGGGGAGCTGTTTTTT.

The chain carries TRBV19 and TRBJ1-1; a possible D gene is TRBD1 (6 bases). Per the germline V gene, CDR1 is LNHDA and CDR2 is SQIVND (reference sequence). This CDR3 has 16 residues. V was cut by 5 bases and J by 4 bases, with 20 bases left in between. The CDR3 loop reads CASSSYHREYGTEAFF. The CDR3 DNA reads TGTGCCAGTAGTTCCTACCACAGGGAATATGGCACTGAAGCTTTCTTT.

This clone was detected a few times. V and J are TRBV19 and TRBJ2-2; tentatively, D is TRBD1 (5 bases). Germline CDR1 and CDR2: LNHDA and SQIVND (reference sequence). V lost 4 bases, J lost 4 bases, and 13 bases lay in between. The CDR3 has 15 residues. The CDR3 coding sequence is TGTGCCAGTAGTAGGGGCCGCGATGCCACCGGGGAGCTGTTTTTT. It is translated as CASSRGRDATGELFF. Full variable domain (missing parts from reference TRBV19 and TRBJ2-2): DGGITQSPKYLFRKEGQNVTLSCEQNLNHDAMYWYRQDPGQGLRLIYYSQIVNDFQKGDIAEGYSVSREKKESFPLTVTSAQKNPTAFYLCASSRGRDATGELFFGEGSRLTVL.

The chain has TRBV9 and TRBJ1-4; no clear D. With 5 bases removed from V and 8 bases from J, the gap between germline ends came to 16 bases. The CDR3 contains 14 residues. Per germline, CDR1 SGDLS and CDR2 YYNGEE. The CDR3 bases are TGTGCCAGCAGTAGAGCACTTGGGCGAGAAAAACTGTTTTTT. As protein: CASSRALGREKLFF.

This clone was observed a few times. The J gene is TRBJ1-2, the V gene TRBV6-1, with D tentatively TRBD1 (6 bases). The CDR3 extends over 13 amino acids. Trimming cost V 4 bases and J 4 bases, with 10 bases left between them. CDR1 MNHNS and CDR2 SASEGT come from the germline V gene. The CDR3 reads CASSGTAFYGYTF. CDR3 DNA sequence: TGTGCCAGCAGTGGGACAGCCTTCTATGGCTACACCTTC.

A few counts support this clone. V usage is TRBV9 and J usage is TRBJ2-5, with D hard to call. The V end was cut by 0 bases, the J end by 1 base, with 10 bases between. The CDR3 sequence is 15 residues long. Per germline, CDR1 SGDLS and CDR2 YYNGEE. The DNA of the CDR3 is TGTGCCAGCAGCGTAGTGGCTCGTTCCCAAGAGACCCAGTACTTC. Translated, it gives CASSVVARSQETQYF. Using reference TRBV9 and TRBJ2-5 for the parts outside the CDR3, the full variable domain is DSGVTQTPKHLITATGQRVTLRCSPRSGDLSVYWYQQSLDQGLQFLIQYYNGEERAKGNILERFSAQQFPDLHSELNLSSLELGDSALYFCASSVVARSQETQYFGPGTRLLVL.

V usage is TRBV28 and J usage is TRBJ1-5, with D uncertain. V was cut by 5 bases and J by 9 bases, with 11 bases left in between. Germline loops: CDR1 MDHEN, CDR2 SYDVKM. The CDR3 sequence is 12 residues long. The chain's CDR3 is CASSPPGRPQHF. CDR3 bases: TGTGCCAGCAGTCCCCCGGGGAGGCCCCAGCATTTT.

This sequence joins TRBV7-9 and TRBJ2-5; 7 bases line up with TRBD1. The CDR3 length is 12 residues. Germline V CDR1 and CDR2: SEHNR, FQNEAQ (reference sequence). V gave up 5 bases and J gave up 13 bases; unmatched junction bases: 10. Here the CDR3 reads CASSPTDREGYF. DNA of the CDR3: TGTGCCAGCAGCCCTACAGACAGGGAAGGGTACTTC.

This chain joins TRBV15 and TRBJ1-3, with D unclear. Per germline, CDR1 LNHNV and CDR2 YYDKDF (reference sequence). V was trimmed by 8 bases and J by 0 bases, leaving 8 bases between them. The CDR3 contains 13 residues. The CDR3 sequence is CATSVDSGNTIYF. The CDR3 DNA reads as TGTGCCACCTCGGTCGACTCTGGAAACACCATATATTTT.

This clone was detected a few times. The CDR3 bases are TGTGCCAGCAGCGTAGCTGAGGGCCACTCTGGAAACACCATATATTTT. Protein product: CASSVAEGHSGNTIYF. The chain employs TRBV9 and TRBJ1-3, with D uncertain. This CDR3 has 16 amino acids. With 0 bases removed from V and 0 bases from J, the gap between germline ends came to 10 bases. In germline, CDR1 is SGDLS, CDR2 YYNGEE.

This clone occurred a few times. The V gene is TRBV7-2, the J gene TRBJ2-7, with 11 bases aligning to TRBD2. The CDR3 is 16 amino acids. V lost 1 base, J lost 3 bases, and 5 bases stayed unmatched. The germline V gene encodes CDR1 SGHTA and CDR2 FQGNSA. CDR3 in amino acids: CASSLDIAGGLYEQYF. CDR3 DNA sequence: TGTGCCAGCAGCTTAGATATAGCGGGGGGGCTCTACGAGCAGTACTTC.

The chain combines TRBV19 with TRBJ1-6; 7 bases agree with TRBD1. Germline assignment: CDR1 LNHDA and CDR2 SQIVND (reference sequence). Losses at the gene ends were 5 bases for V and 6 bases for J; bases not matched to a gene: 4. This CDR3 is built from 14 residues. For the CDR3, the DNA is TGTGCCAGTAGTCGACAGGGTTTTAATTCACCCCTCCACTTT. Translating gives CASSRQGFNSPLHF.

This clone was counted only a few times. V gene TRBV14 combines with J gene TRBJ2-7, with TRBD1 matching 11 bases. CDR3 size: 14 residues. Germline V gives CDR1 SGHDN, CDR2 FVKESK. Germline trimming cut 4 bases from V and 5 bases from J; bases unmatched to any gene: 4. The CDR3 here is CASSRDRGFDEQYF. For the CDR3, the DNA is TGTGCCAGCAGCCGGGACAGGGGGTTCGACGAGCAGTACTTC.

This chain uses TRBV2 with TRBJ2-3; D remains unclear. Trimming removed 3 bases from V and 8 bases from J, with 9 bases in between. The V gene's germline CDR1 is SNHLY and CDR2 FYNNEI. CDR3 size: 12 residues. The CDR3 DNA follows: TGTGCCAGCAGTGACCCCGCCGGTACGCAGTATTTT. It specifies CASSDPAGTQYF.

The V gene is TRBV9, the J gene TRBJ2-5, with TRBD2 identical over 9 bases. The V and J ends lost 3 bases and 5 bases, in that order; junction bases with no gene match: 11. Germline CDR1 is SGDLS and CDR2 is YYNGEE. CDR3 length: 16 amino acids. CDR3 sequence: CASSAGGGATQETQYF. The CDR3 DNA reads as TGTGCCAGCAGCGCCGGCGGGGGGGCGACGCAGGAGACCCAGTACTTC.

There are a few counts of this clone. The chain combines TRBV29-1 with TRBJ1-2; 10 nucleotides align to TRBD1. The V and J ends lost 4 bases and 7 bases, in that order; junction bases with no gene match: 0. Germline assignment: CDR1 SQVTM and CDR2 ANQGSEA. CDR3 length equals 11 residues. The CDR3 loop reads CSVGDRGGYTF. The CDR3 nucleotides are TGCAGCGTTGGGGACAGGGGTGGCTACACCTTC.

This clone was picked up a small number of times. The chain combines TRBV9 with TRBJ1-3, with a weak D call TRBD1 (5 bases). The germline V gene has CDR1 SGDLS and CDR2 YYNGEE. Trimming took 3 bases from V and 0 from J, leaving 10 bases between them. The CDR3 covers 15 residues. The CDR3 region has the DNA TGTGCCAGCAGCGAAACCGGGGGCTCTGGAAACACCATATATTTT. Translation gives CASSETGGSGNTIYF.

V usage is TRBV7-2 and J usage is TRBJ2-5, with TRBD1 matching over 7 bases. Trimming took 5 bases from V and 1 from J; bases not matched to a gene: 1. This CDR3 has 13 amino acids. Per germline, CDR1 SGHTA and CDR2 FQGNSA. CDR3 coding DNA: TGTGCCAGCAGCGGGACAGTCCAAGAGACCCAGTACTTC. Amino acids: CASSGTVQETQYF.

This clone was counted between two and nine times. The V and J genes are TRBV2 and TRBJ1-2, with TRBD1 as a possible D gene (6 bases). Germline-derived CDR1 and CDR2 are SNHLY and FYNNEI. The CDR3 length is 14 residues. V lost 3 bases and J 8 bases, leaving 16 bases between the germline ends. Here the CDR3 reads CASSDTGGRWGYTF. In nucleotides, the CDR3 is TGTGCCAGCAGTGACACGGGGGGGCGTTGGGGCTACACCTTC. The whole variable domain, remainder taken from reference TRBV2 and TRBJ1-2, is EPEVTQTPSHQVTQMGQEVILRCVPISNHLYFYWYRQILGQKVEFLVSFYNNEISEKSEIFDDQFSVERPDGSNFTLKIRSTKLEDSAMYFCASSDTGGRWGYTFGSGTRLTVV.

This clone was seen only a few times. The V gene is TRBV29-1, the J gene TRBJ2-5, with D possibly being TRBD1 (6 bases). Germline CDR1 SQVTM, CDR2 ANQGSEA. V was clipped by 7 bases and J by 3 bases, with 12 bases between them. This CDR3 region has 12 residues. CDR3 region: CSAVPGEETQYF. The CDR3 coding sequence is TGCAGCGCAGTTCCAGGGGAAGAGACCCAGTACTTC.

The chain has TRBV10-3 and TRBJ1-1, with D possibly being TRBD1 (5 bases). The CDR3 consists of 12 residues. The germline V and J ends were trimmed by 10 bases and 2 bases, with 11 bases remaining between them. Per germline, CDR1 ENHRY and CDR2 SYGVKD. CDR3 DNA: TGTGCCAGCGGGACGGCAAACACTGAAGCTTTCTTT. As protein: CASGTANTEAFF.

V gene TRBV16 combines with J gene TRBJ1-1; maybe TRBD1 (6 bases). V dropped 4 bases and J dropped 3 bases, with 15 bases sitting between them. This CDR3 has 15 residues. Germline CDR1 KGHSY, CDR2 FQNENV. CDR3 loop: CASSPQEAGDTEAFF. The CDR3, as DNA: TGTGCCAGCAGCCCTCAGGAGGCAGGGGACACTGAAGCTTTCTTT.